The present entry profiles one T cell receptor beta chain with its context. The target antigen is unknown. This sample is part of a study of cytomegalovirus exposure and HLA in healthy donors. The study, taken as a whole, reports: A later analysis linked a missense variant in DCLRE1C to the trimming of TCR beta V and J genes. CMV serostatus alone was available as immune exposure information.

The PCR had 60 Vbeta and 13 Jbeta primers. The table came from immunoSEQ multiplex PCR; TCRdb's copy has only in-frame clones and leaves some out. The table lists more than 250,000 clones, about 90% of them singletons. V was pared by 3 bases and J by 1 base, with 14 bases between. The CDR3 loop spans 15 amino acids. Germline assignment: CDR1 SGHDT and CDR2 YYEEEE. The sequence came from a woman younger than 30 in good health and CMV-seronegative. Sequencing was performed on PBMCs. The J gene is TRBJ2-7, the V gene TRBV5-6; D might be TRBD2 (6 bases). CDR3 amino acids: CASSWGVGESYEQYF. In DNA form, the CDR3 reads TGTGCCAGCAGCTGGGGGGTGGGTGAATCCTACGAGCAGTACTTC.